The T cell receptor (beta chain) described here comes from a study of cytomegalovirus exposure and HLA in healthy donors. Findings and caveats of the study: 150 or so TCR beta chains were listed as cytomegalovirus-associated.

The protocol was immunoSEQ multiplex PCR, while the TCRdb copy is restricted to in-frame clones and leaves out a portion. The sample carries 110,000 to 150,000 clones, 94% recorded once. Comment on this clone: The antigen is not known.

V was pared by 6 bases and J by 0 bases, with 18 bases between. The CDR3 length is 17 residues. The germline V gene has CDR1 MDHEN and CDR2 SYDVKM. Separate from the roughly 720-subject first cohort, the 120-subject validation cohort was the one that the donors belonged to. The rearrangement joins TRBV28 to TRBJ2-1, with a possible D match to TRBD1 (6 bases). Sequencing input: PBMCs. This TCR was recovered from a man between 18 and 29 years old in good health and CMV-seropositive. The CDR3: CASSKTGKPSSYNEQFF. CDR3 coding DNA: TGTGCCAGCAGCAAAACAGGGAAACCTAGCTCCTACAATGAGCAGTTCTTC.